This is a list of T cell receptor beta chains from one sample in a study of OX40 agonist ivuxolimab in advanced cancers. The repertoire was sequenced with immunoSEQ multiplex PCR; TCRdb's copy has only in-frame clones and lacks some. The profile covers about 28,000 clones, with roughly 84% appearing a single time and around 17% taken by the ten largest. This specimen was CD4+ or CD8+ T cells sorted from blood, taken in a trial of the OX40 agonist ivuxolimab. The receptors originated from an adult with an advanced solid tumor such as melanoma, head and neck, liver or kidney cancer. The CDR3 runs from the conserved cysteine through the conserved F or W. The D gene is left open where the match is weak. Clone size is stated in some rows and not others, as once, few, many or a class when expanded.

D gene	clone size	V gene	J gene	CDR3 DNA	CDR3 protein
TRBD1	NA	TRBV13	TRBJ1-1	TGTGCCAGCAGCCCGGGACAGGGGAAATACACTGAAGCTTTCTTT	CASSPGQGKYTEAFF
TRBD1	NA	TRBV19	TRBJ1-2	TGTGCCAGTAGAGCCACAGGGGACTATGGCTACACCTTC	CASRATGDYGYTF
NA	NA	TRBV5-1	TRBJ1-2	TGCGCCAGCAGCTTGGGTTTCCAGCCCCATGGCTACACCTTC	CASSLGFQPHGYTF
NA	NA	TRBV5-5	TRBJ2-3	TGTGCCAGCAGCGAGATTAGCACAGATACGCAGTATTTT	CASSEISTDTQYF
NA	NA	TRBV6-5	TRBJ2-7	TGTGCCAGCAGCTCCCTGGGTACTACCTACGAGCAGTACTTC	CASSSLGTTYEQYF
NA	NA	TRBV29-1	TRBJ2-1	TGCAGCGTTGAAGGCTCAGTCTACAATGAGCAGTTCTTC	CSVEGSVYNEQFF
NA	NA	TRBV9	TRBJ2-1	TGTGCCAGCAGCGTACGGGACGGGGACAATGAGCAGTTCTTC	CASSVRDGDNEQFF
TRBD1	NA	TRBV14	TRBJ1-1	TGTGCCAGCAGCCAAGATACAGGGGTGGATGAAGCTTTCTTT	CASSQDTGVDEAFF
NA	once	TRBV5-1	TRBJ1-2	TGCGCCAGCAGCTTAACCCCCGAGACAGCCTACAACTATGGCTACACCTTC	CASSLTPETAYNYGYTF
NA	once	TRBV15	TRBJ1-5	TGTGCCACCAGCAGAGATTTAAGAAAAGATCAGCCCCAGCATTTT	CATSRDLRKDQPQHF
TRBD1	once	TRBV10-1	TRBJ2-7	TGCGCCAGCAGTGAGTCGAATTCACAGGGGGCATACGAGCAGTACTTC	CASSESNSQGAYEQYF
NA	NA	TRBV10-3	TRBJ2-6	TGTGCCATCGCATCGGGACCCTCTGGGGCCAACGTCCTGACTTTC	CAIASGPSGANVLTF
TRBD1	NA	TRBV6-5	TRBJ1-4	TGTGCCACTCTGGACAGGGCGGAAAAACTGTTTTTT	CATLDRAEKLFF
NA	NA	TRBV19	TRBJ1-2	TGTGCCAGTAGTATAGCCCCCGGCCCCGTCTATGGCTACACCTTC	CASSIAPGPVYGYTF
NA	NA	TRBV30	TRBJ2-7	TGTGCCTGGAGTTGGGGGGCAGAAGGCTACGAGCAGTACTTC	CAWSWGAEGYEQYF
NA	NA	TRBV4-1	TRBJ2-7	TGCGCCAGCAGCCAATTGACGGACTACGAGCAGTACTTC	CASSQLTDYEQYF
TRBD2	NA	TRBV5-4	TRBJ2-5	TGTGCCAGCAGCTTGATTACGGGGGGGCCAGGGGAGACCCAGTACTTC	CASSLITGGPGETQYF
NA	NA	TRBV12-5	TRBJ1-3	TGTGCTAGTGGTTTGGTACGAGGGAAAGAGGAAAACACCATATATTTT	CASGLVRGKEENTIYF
NA	NA	TRBV14	TRBJ1-2	TGTGCCAGCAGCCAAGGCAGCTACTATGGCTACACCTTC	CASSQGSYYGYTF
TRBD2	NA	TRBV11-3	TRBJ2-7	TGTGCCAGCAGCGGGACTAGCGGGCGGCTCTCCTACGAGCAGTACTTC	CASSGTSGRLSYEQYF
NA	once	TRBV4-3	TRBJ1-1	TGCGCCAGCAGCCAAGACGGGGGGCTAGGCACTGAAGCTTTCTTT	CASSQDGGLGTEAFF
NA	NA	TRBV19	TRBJ2-7	TGTGCCAGTAGAAGATTGGGGTCTTACGAGCAGTACTTC	CASRRLGSYEQYF
NA	NA	TRBV9	TRBJ1-2	TGTGCCAGCAGCCCTGAGGGTCCGCTCTATGGCTACACCTTC	CASSPEGPLYGYTF
TRBD1	NA	TRBV25-1	TRBJ2-7	TGTGCCAGCGGACAGGTTTCCTACGAGCAGTACTTC	CASGQVSYEQYF
NA	NA	TRBV9	TRBJ1-2	TGTGCCAGCAGCCTCGACACCCCCCGTGGCTATGGCTACACCTTC	CASSLDTPRGYGYTF
NA	NA	TRBV4-3	TRBJ2-2	TGCGCCAGCAGCCAAGATGGAATCGGGGAGCTGTTTTTT	CASSQDGIGELFF
NA	NA	TRBV11-2	TRBJ2-7	TGTGCCAGCAGCTCCCACGGATACTCCTACGAGCAGTACTTC	CASSSHGYSYEQYF
NA	NA	TRBV7-2	TRBJ1-1	TGTGCCAGCAGCCCCCTGGGGTACATGAACACTGAAGCTTTCTTT	CASSPLGYMNTEAFF
NA	NA	TRBV9	TRBJ1-5	TGTGCCAGCAGCGTAGACGCCCTGGAAGGACCCCAGCATTTT	CASSVDALEGPQHF
TRBD1	once	TRBV27	TRBJ2-3	TGTGCCAGCAGTTTCCTGGCAGGGGGCTCGGATACGCAGTATTTT	CASSFLAGGSDTQYF
NA	NA	TRBV6-5	TRBJ1-2	TGTGCCAGCAGTTACGCTACATGGACGGGGGTCTATGGCTACACCTTC	CASSYATWTGVYGYTF
NA	NA	TRBV11-2	TRBJ2-7	TGTGCCAGCCGAAGCGGGGTTAACCCGGACAGGACAGAGCAGTACTTC	CASRSGVNPDRTEQYF